The 10 T cell receptor beta chains given below trace back to one sample, sequenced in a study of cytomegalovirus exposure and HLA in healthy donors. PCR amplification relied on 60 Vbeta primers (plus 13 Jbeta primers). This table comes from immunoSEQ multiplex PCR, and its TCRdb copy is limited to in-frame clones, with some not included. This sample has under 200,000 clones; around 81% occur once, and the top ten carry 1.5% to 2%. The sequenced sample was PBMCs. Receptors were obtained from a man aged 30 to 39 in good health and CMV-seronegative.

The V call is TRBV7-3, the J call TRBJ2-1, with 11 positions matching TRBD2. This CDR3 contains 15 residues. V lost 4 bases and J lost 6; bases outside the gene matches: 5. Germline values: CDR1 SGHTA, CDR2 FQGTGA. CDR3 protein: CASSSLAGGFNEQFF. DNA of the CDR3: TGTGCCAGCAGCTCGTTAGCGGGAGGGTTCAATGAGCAGTTCTTC.

This chain joins TRBV6-5 and TRBJ2-5; TRBD1 matches at 8 bases. With the DNA end fitting TRBJ2-7 better, the J assignment may be wrong. Germline CDR1 and CDR2: MNHEY and SVGAGI. This CDR3 contains 12 residues. The CDR3 DNA sequence: TGTGCCAGCAGCGGACAGGGCCACGAGCAGTACTTC. This translates into CASSGQGHEQYF.

This chain uses TRBV5-6 with TRBJ1-5; 12 positions agree with TRBD1. Trimming at V came to 2 bases and at J to 5 bases, leaving 8 bases not matched to a gene. The CDR3 consists of 17 residues. CDR1 is SGHDT, CDR2 YYEEEE, per germline. CDR3 nucleotides: TGTGCCAGCAGCTTTAGTTTCGGGACAGGGGGCGATCAGCCCCAGCATTTT. It yields the protein CASSFSFGTGGDQPQHF. The full variable domain, with the rest looked up from reference TRBV5-6 and TRBJ1-5, is DAGVTQSPTHLIKTRGQQVTLRCSPKSGHDTVSWYQQALGQGPQFIFQYYEEEERQRGNFPDRFSGHQFPNYSSELNVNALLLGDSALYLCASSFSFGTGGDQPQHFGDGTRLSIL.

This clone was seen once. This chain links TRBV9 with TRBJ2-4; a weak D match, TRBD1 (5 bases). Per germline, CDR1 SGDLS and CDR2 YYNGEE. The ends were cut back, 2 bases at V and 9 bases at J, with 15 bases in the middle. The CDR3 spans 14 residues. CDR3 sequence reads: CASSVQDKSLIQYF. The CDR3 DNA reads TGTGCCAGCAGCGTTCAGGACAAGTCGCTCATTCAGTACTTC.

The chain uses TRBV19 and TRBJ1-6; D is unresolved. This CDR3 is 15 amino acids long. From germline, CDR1 is LNHDA and CDR2 SQIVND (reference sequence). With 3 bases removed from V and 0 bases from J, the gap between germline ends came to 6 bases. CDR3: CASSIIDSYNSPLHF. As DNA, the CDR3 is TGTGCCAGTAGTATCATAGACTCCTATAATTCACCCCTCCACTTT.

In its sample, this clone was seen a few times. As DNA, the CDR3 is TGTGCCAGCAGTTGGTTGGCTAGCGGAAACACCGGGGAGCTGTTTTTT. Translation gives CASSWLASGNTGELFF. The chain carries TRBV27 and TRBJ2-2, with 7 bases identical to TRBD2. V lost 4 bases to trimming and J lost 2 bases; unmatched junction nucleotides: 7. The CDR3 extends over 16 amino acids. The germline V gene encodes CDR1 MNHEY and CDR2 SMNVEV (reference sequence).

This chain joins TRBV5-1 and TRBJ1-6, with D possibly being TRBD1 (5 bases). The CDR3 is 17 residues long. Deletions cut 4 bases from V and 6 bases from J, with 20 bases between. Germline values: CDR1 SGHRS, CDR2 YFSETQ. CDR3 bases: TGCGCCAGCAGCCCCAAAATCCAGGGAGCGGGTAATTCACCCCTCCACTTT. Its protein is CASSPKIQGAGNSPLHF. Full variable domain (remainder filled in from reference TRBV5-1 and TRBJ1-6): KAGVTQTPRYLIKTRGQQVTLSCSPISGHRSVSWYQQTPGQGLQFLFEYFSETQRNKGNFPGRFSGRQFSNSRSEMNVSTLELGDSALYLCASSPKIQGAGNSPLHFGNGTRLTVT.

The chain uses TRBV6-5 and TRBJ2-5; D is perhaps TRBD1 (6 bases). Germline CDR1 reads MNHEY; CDR2 reads SVGAGI. Trimming removed 6 bases from V and 4 bases from J, with 15 bases in between. The CDR3 consists of 14 residues. The CDR3 DNA sequence: TGTGCCAGCAGCCAAAATACAGGGTCAGAGACCCAGTACTTC. This translates into CASSQNTGSETQYF.

The chain joins TRBV7-2 to TRBJ1-1; the D gene is possibly TRBD1 (6 bases). The CDR3 totals 12 residues. The ends were cut back, 2 bases at V and 5 bases at J, with 6 bases in the middle. Germline values: CDR1 SGHTA, CDR2 FQGNSA. Written as DNA, the CDR3 is TGTGCCAGCAGCTTAAGGGGGACTGAAGCTTTCTTT. Residues: CASSLRGTEAFF.

The chain recombines TRBV6-5 with TRBJ1-2; D is possibly TRBD1 (5 bases). CDR3 length equals 13 residues. Germline values: CDR1 MNHEY, CDR2 SVGAGI. Trimming pared 2 bases from V and 2 bases from J, leaving 6 bases between. CDR3 in DNA: TGTGCCAGCAGTTACCGACAGAACTATGGCTACACCTTC. Protein sequence: CASSYRQNYGYTF.